This entry concerns a single TCR beta chain. Its cognate antigen is unknown. This entry is derived from a study of OX40 agonist ivuxolimab in advanced cancers. The repertoire was sequenced with immunoSEQ multiplex PCR; TCRdb's copy has only in-frame clones and lacks some. The table lists roughly 34,000 clones, approximately 89% of them singletons, with approximately 0.9% in the top ten. Germline CDR1 is MNHNY and CDR2 is SVGAGI (reference sequence). The CDR3 extends over 14 amino acids. V was pared by 6 bases and J by 5 bases, with 4 bases of the junction left unmatched. The study, taken as a whole, reports: Expanded clones tended on average to be more numerous among CD8+ T cells than CD4+.

This chain uses TRBV6-6 with TRBJ2-1; 10 bases map to TRBD1. The sequence was obtained from an adult with an advanced solid tumor such as melanoma, head and neck, liver or kidney cancer. Here the sequenced sample was CD4+ or CD8+ T cells sorted from blood, taken in a trial of the OX40 agonist ivuxolimab. For the CDR3, the DNA is TGTGCCAGCAGGCCGGGACAGGGGAACAATGAGCAGTTCTTC. Its protein product is CASRPGQGNNEQFF.